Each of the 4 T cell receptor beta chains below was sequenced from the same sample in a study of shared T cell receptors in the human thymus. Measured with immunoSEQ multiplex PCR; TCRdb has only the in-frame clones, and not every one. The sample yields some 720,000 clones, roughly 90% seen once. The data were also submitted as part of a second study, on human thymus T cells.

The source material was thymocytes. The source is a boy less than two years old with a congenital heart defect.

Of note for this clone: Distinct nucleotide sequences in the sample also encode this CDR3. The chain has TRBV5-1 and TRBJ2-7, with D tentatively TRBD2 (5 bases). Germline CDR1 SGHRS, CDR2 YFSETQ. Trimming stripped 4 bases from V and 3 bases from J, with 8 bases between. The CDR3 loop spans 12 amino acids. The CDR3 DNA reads TGCGCCAGCAGCCTCGAGGGCTACGAGCAGTACTTC. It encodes CASSLEGYEQYF.

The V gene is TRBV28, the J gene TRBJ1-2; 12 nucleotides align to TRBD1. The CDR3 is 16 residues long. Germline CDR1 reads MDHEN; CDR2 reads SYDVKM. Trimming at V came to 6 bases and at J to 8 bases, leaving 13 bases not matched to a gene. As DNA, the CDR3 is TGTGCCAGCAGGGGGACAGGGGGCGAGACCTTATGGGGCTACACCTTC. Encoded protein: CASRGTGGETLWGYTF.

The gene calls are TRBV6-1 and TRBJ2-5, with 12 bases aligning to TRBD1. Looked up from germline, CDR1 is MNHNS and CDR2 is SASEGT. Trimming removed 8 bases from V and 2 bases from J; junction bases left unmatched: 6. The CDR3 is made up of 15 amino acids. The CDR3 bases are TGTGCCAGCGGGGGACAGGGGGCCCTACAAGAGACCCAGTACTTC. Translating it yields CASGGQGALQETQYF.

The CDR3 loop reads CASSEAASGTSGETQYF. CDR3 DNA: TGTGCCAGCAGTGAGGCGGCTTCCGGGACTAGCGGAGAGACCCAGTACTTC. The V and J genes are TRBV6-1 and TRBJ2-5, with TRBD2 identical over 11 bases. Trimming at V came to 3 bases and at J to 4 bases, leaving 10 bases not matched to a gene. The CDR3 is 17 amino acids. Per the germline V gene, CDR1 is MNHNS and CDR2 is SASEGT.